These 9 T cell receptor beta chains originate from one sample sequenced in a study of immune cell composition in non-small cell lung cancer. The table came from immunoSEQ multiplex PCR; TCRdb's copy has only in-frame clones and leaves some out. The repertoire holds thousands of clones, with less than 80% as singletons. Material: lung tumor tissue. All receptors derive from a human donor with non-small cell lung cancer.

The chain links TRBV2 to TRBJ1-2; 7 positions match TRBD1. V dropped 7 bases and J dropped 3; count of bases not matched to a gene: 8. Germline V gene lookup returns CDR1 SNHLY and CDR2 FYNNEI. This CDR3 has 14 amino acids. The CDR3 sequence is CASIDDRDDYGYTF. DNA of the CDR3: TGTGCCAGCATTGACGACAGGGACGACTATGGCTACACCTTC. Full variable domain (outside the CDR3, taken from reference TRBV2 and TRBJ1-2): EPEVTQTPSHQVTQMGQEVILRCVPISNHLYFYWYRQILGQKVEFLVSFYNNEISEKSEIFDDQFSVERPDGSNFTLKIRSTKLEDSAMYFCASIDDRDDYGYTFGSGTRLTVV.

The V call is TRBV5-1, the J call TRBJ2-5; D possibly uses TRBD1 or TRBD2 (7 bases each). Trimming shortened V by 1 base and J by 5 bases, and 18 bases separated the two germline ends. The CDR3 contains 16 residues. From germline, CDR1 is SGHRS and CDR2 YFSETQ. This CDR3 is CASSLLGRGGSETQYF. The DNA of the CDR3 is TGCGCCAGCAGCTTGTTGGGCAGGGGGGGCTCTGAGACCCAGTACTTC.

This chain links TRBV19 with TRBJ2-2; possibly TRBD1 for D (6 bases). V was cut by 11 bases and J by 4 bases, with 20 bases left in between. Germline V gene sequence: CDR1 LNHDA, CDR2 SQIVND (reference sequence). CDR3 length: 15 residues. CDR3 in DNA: TGTGCCTCCCAGGGGAGCCAGTTGGGCACCGGGGAGCTGTTTTTT. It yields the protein CASQGSQLGTGELFF.

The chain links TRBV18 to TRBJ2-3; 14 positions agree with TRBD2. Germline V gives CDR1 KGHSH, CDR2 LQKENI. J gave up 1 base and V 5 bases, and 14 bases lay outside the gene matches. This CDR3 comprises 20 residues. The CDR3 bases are TGTGCCAGCTCAGTCACCCCGCGACTAGCGGGAGGGCCAGGCACAGATACGCAGTATTTT. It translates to CASSVTPRLAGGPGTDTQYF.

DNA of the CDR3: TGTGCCAGCACCGGTTTAGCGGGGGGGCGGACGAATGAGCAGTTCTTC. Protein product: CASTGLAGGRTNEQFF. This chain links TRBV5-4 with TRBJ2-1, with 11 bases aligning to TRBD2. Germline V gene data show CDR1 as SGHNT and CDR2 as YYREEE (reference sequence). This CDR3 is 16 amino acids long. After removal of 6 bases from V and 7 bases from J, the junction contained 12 bases not matched to a gene.

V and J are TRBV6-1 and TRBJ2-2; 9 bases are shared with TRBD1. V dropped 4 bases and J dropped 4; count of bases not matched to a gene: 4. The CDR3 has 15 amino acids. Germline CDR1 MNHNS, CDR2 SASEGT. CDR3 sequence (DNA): TGTGCCAGCAGTGGAAACAGGGGGCGCACCGGGGAGCTGTTTTTT. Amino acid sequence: CASSGNRGRTGELFF.

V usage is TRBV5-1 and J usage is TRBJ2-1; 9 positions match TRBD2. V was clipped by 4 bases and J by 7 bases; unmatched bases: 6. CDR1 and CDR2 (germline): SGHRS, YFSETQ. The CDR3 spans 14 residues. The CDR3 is CASSGGGAANEQFF. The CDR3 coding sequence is TGCGCCAGCAGCGGCGGGGGGGCGGCTAATGAGCAGTTCTTC.

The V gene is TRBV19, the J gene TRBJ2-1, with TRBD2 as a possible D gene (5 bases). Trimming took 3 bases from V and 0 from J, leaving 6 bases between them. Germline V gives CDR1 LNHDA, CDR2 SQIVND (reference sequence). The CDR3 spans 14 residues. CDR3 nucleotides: TGTGCCAGTAGTATCCTAGCCTCCTACAATGAGCAGTTCTTC. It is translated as CASSILASYNEQFF.

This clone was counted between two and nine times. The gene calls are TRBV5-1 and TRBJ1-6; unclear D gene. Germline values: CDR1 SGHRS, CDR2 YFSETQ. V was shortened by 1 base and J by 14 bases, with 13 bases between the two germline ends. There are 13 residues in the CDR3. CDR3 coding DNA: TGCGCCAGCAGCTTGAATTATCAACAGACCCTCCACTTT. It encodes CASSLNYQQTLHF.